This TCR beta chain was observed in a study of blood T cell repertoires in COVID-19. J lost 4 bases, V lost 5 bases, and 13 bases had no gene match. This CDR3 is built from 16 residues. Germline-derived CDR1 and CDR2 are LNHDA and SQIVND (reference sequence). TCRdb's copy holds only in-frame clones and misses some; the assay was immunoSEQ multiplex PCR. The data contain a few hundred thousand clones, roughly 90% of them seen just once; the ten biggest clones take up around 1.5%. The sequencing input was PBMCs or T cells enriched from blood (not recorded which). The source is a woman aged 18-30 years who had been exposed to COVID-19. The chain carries TRBV19 and TRBJ1-2; 7 bases are a match to TRBD1. For the CDR3, the DNA is TGTGCCAGTAGTCCGAGGCGGGACAGAGTCGTCTATGGCTACACCTTC. Encoded protein: CASSPRRDRVVYGYTF.